Shown below are 26 T cell receptor beta chains from a single sample sequenced in a study of T cell responses to AZD1222 COVID-19 vaccine. Clones were read by immunoSEQ multiplex PCR, and TCRdb kept only the in-frame ones, dropping some. Here the sample spans 120,000 or so clones, about 89% being singletons. Sample: peripheral blood, taken on day 0 of AZD1222 vaccination. The receptor set was obtained from an adult in good health.

The genes are TRBV12-3 or TRBV12-4 and TRBJ1-1; the D is unclear. V shed 3 bases and J shed 7 bases, with 6 bases lying between them. This CDR3 spans 11 amino acids. The CDR3 DNA reads TGTGCCAGCAGTTTTAGGGTTGAAGCTTTCTTT. This encodes CASSFRVEAFF.

There are a few counts of this clone. This sequence joins TRBV11-2 and TRBJ1-2; D not resolved. The V gene lost 0 bases and the J gene lost 4 bases, with 18 bases spanning the gap. The germline V gene encodes CDR1 SGHAT and CDR2 FQNNGV. The CDR3 is 17 residues long. The CDR3 reads CASSLDNRPGGTYGYTF. The CDR3 region has the DNA TGTGCCAGCAGCTTAGATAACCGGCCGGGTGGAACCTATGGCTACACCTTC.

The chain uses TRBV5-6 and TRBJ2-7; weak D call: TRBD1 (6 bases). The CDR3 covers 15 residues. V lost 10 bases to trimming and J lost 5 bases, with 25 bases between them. CDR1 and CDR2 from the germline V gene are SGHDT and YYEEEE. CDR3 nucleotides: TGTGCCGGCGCGGTCTCAGGGCAGGGGAAAGACGAGCAGTACTTC. As protein: CAGAVSGQGKDEQYF.

The chain has TRBV5-6 and TRBJ1-1; no clear D gene. The V and J ends lost 1 base and 4 bases respectively, with 11 bases between them. Per the germline V gene, CDR1 is SGHDT and CDR2 is YYEEEE. The CDR3 totals 14 residues. CDR3 DNA: TGTGCCAGCAGCTTGTCTGCAGGCGGCACTGAAGCTTTCTTT. Encoded protein: CASSLSAGGTEAFF. The complete variable domain, with remaining parts taken from reference TRBV5-6 and TRBJ1-1, reads DAGVTQSPTHLIKTRGQQVTLRCSPKSGHDTVSWYQQALGQGPQFIFQYYEEEERQRGNFPDRFSGHQFPNYSSELNVNALLLGDSALYLCASSLSAGGTEAFFGQGTRLTVV.

V gene TRBV7-8 combines with J gene TRBJ1-4; a weak D match, TRBD1 (5 bases). The CDR3 is 13 amino acids. The germline CDR1 and CDR2 sequences are SGHVS and FQNEAQ. V was trimmed by 6 bases and J by 8 bases, leaving 13 bases between them. This CDR3 is CASSLGGLEKLFF. For the CDR3, the DNA is TGTGCCAGCAGTCTCGGGGGACTGGAAAAACTGTTTTTT.

As regards this clone: Other DNA variants within this sample encode the same CDR3. This chain connects TRBV9 to TRBJ1-1, with a possible D match to TRBD1 (5 bases). V lost 0 bases and J 1 base, leaving 10 bases between the germline ends. Germline CDR1 is SGDLS and CDR2 is YYNGEE. The CDR3 has 15 amino acids. Here the CDR3 reads CASSVGGQGNTEAFF. The CDR3 DNA sequence: TGTGCCAGCAGCGTAGGTGGTCAGGGGAACACTGAAGCTTTCTTT.

CDR3 nucleotides: TGTGCCAGCAGTTTCGACGGAGGGACAAAGGGCTACACCTTC. As protein: CASSFDGGTKGYTF. V and J are TRBV28 and TRBJ1-2; D possibly corresponds to TRBD1 (6 bases). Trimming removed 3 bases from V and 8 bases from J, with 16 bases in between. CDR1 is MDHEN and CDR2 is SYDVKM in the germline V gene. This CDR3 region has 14 residues.

The J gene is TRBJ1-4, the V gene TRBV20-1, with a weak D call TRBD1 (5 bases). This CDR3 contains 14 residues. Trimming took 3 bases from V and 1 from J, leaving 9 bases between them. From germline, CDR1 is DFQATT and CDR2 SNEGSKA (reference sequence). The CDR3 here is CSASLGLTNEKLFF. The CDR3, as DNA: TGCAGTGCTAGTCTGGGGCTAACTAATGAAAAACTGTTTTTT.

The J gene is TRBJ2-3, the V gene TRBV7-7; TRBD2 matches at 9 bases. The germline V gene encodes CDR1 SSHAT and CDR2 FNYEAQ (reference sequence). The ends lost 5 bases at V and 4 bases at J; junction bases unmatched: 10. CDR3 length: 16 amino acids. CDR3 in amino acids: CASSPIAGVGADTQYF. The CDR3 region has the DNA TGTGCCAGCAGCCCAATAGCGGGGGTAGGCGCAGATACGCAGTATTTT.

The rearrangement uses TRBV21-1 and TRBJ1-1; the DNA was not compared with TRBD1, the D call given in the table. TRBV21-1 is flagged as a pseudogene. The CDR3 runs 16 residues. As DNA, the CDR3 is TGTGCCAGCAGCAAAGCGGAGACAGGGAATTTCACTGAAGCTTTCTTT. The encoded protein is CASSKAETGNFTEAFF.

This chain links TRBV7-9 with TRBJ1-2; weak D call: TRBD1 (5 bases). The CDR3 totals 14 residues. V lost 5 bases and J lost 2, with 12 bases in between. Germline assignment: CDR1 SEHNR and CDR2 FQNEAQ (reference sequence). The CDR3 bases are TGTGCCAGCAGCCGAGAGACAGCGAACTATGGCTACACCTTC. It specifies CASSRETANYGYTF.

The J gene is TRBJ1-1, the V gene TRBV4-2; no firm D call. The CDR3 has 12 residues. Germline CDR1 LGHNA, CDR2 YNFKEQ. V was cut by 2 bases and J by 2 bases, with 3 bases left in between. CDR3 bases: TGTGCCAGCAGCCAATCAAACACTGAAGCTTTCTTT. Protein: CASSQSNTEAFF.

The chain is built from TRBV19 and TRBJ2-3, with no clear D. Germline CDR1 LNHDA, CDR2 SQIVND (reference sequence). This CDR3 comprises 13 residues. V dropped 6 bases and J dropped 2 bases, with 9 bases sitting between them. The CDR3 is CASRKAITDTQYF. CDR3 in DNA: TGTGCCAGTAGGAAGGCCATCACAGATACGCAGTATTTT.

The CDR3 here is CASSRTATNEKLFF. The CDR3, as DNA: TGTGCCAGCAGCAGGACAGCAACTAATGAAAAACTGTTTTTT. The chain has TRBV5-6 and TRBJ1-4; the D gene is possibly TRBD1 (6 bases). The germline V gene encodes CDR1 SGHDT and CDR2 YYEEEE. V lost 4 bases to trimming and J lost 0 bases, with 7 bases between them. CDR3 size: 14 residues.

The chain carries TRBV3-1 (or the pseudogene TRBV3-2) and TRBJ1-3; no definite D call. The CDR3 runs to 16 residues. CDR1 is LGHDT and CDR2 is YNNKEL in the germline V gene (reference sequence). V was pared by 0 bases and J by 4 bases, with 13 bases between. The CDR3 region is CASSQDRLGSGNTIYF. As DNA, the CDR3 is TGTGCCAGCAGCCAAGATAGACTGGGCTCCGGAAACACCATATATTTT.

The V and J genes are TRBV5-1 and TRBJ2-3, with 8 nucleotides matching TRBD2. This CDR3 region has 14 residues. Germline CDR1 and CDR2: SGHRS and YFSETQ. The J segment lost 0 bases and the V segment lost 7 bases, leaving 4 bases of the junction unmatched. CDR3 nucleotide sequence: TGCGCCAGCCGTAGCGGGACTAGCACAGATACGCAGTATTTT. Its translation: CASRSGTSTDTQYF.

This chain uses TRBV7-3 with TRBJ1-2; 12 bases map to TRBD1. CDR3 length equals 16 residues. V dropped 6 bases and J dropped 7; count of bases not matched to a gene: 12. Per the germline V gene, CDR1 is SGHTA and CDR2 is FQGTGA. CDR3 sequence: CASSSETGTGGSGYTF. CDR3 nucleotides: TGTGCCAGCAGTTCAGAAACCGGGACAGGGGGCTCTGGCTACACCTTC.

The chain uses TRBV27 and TRBJ2-3; either TRBD1 or TRBD2 may fit D (6 bases each). Germline V CDR1 and CDR2: MNHEY, SMNVEV (reference sequence). This CDR3 is built from 15 residues. Trimming stripped 5 bases from V and 3 bases from J, with 15 bases between. The CDR3 is CASSLGGLLTDTQYF. The DNA for the CDR3 is TGTGCCAGCAGTCTTGGGGGGCTCTTAACAGATACGCAGTATTTT.

The table lists this clone with a count of one. The chain has TRBV10-3 and TRBJ2-3, with 8 nucleotides matching TRBD2. J was trimmed by 7 bases and V by 0 bases; bases with no gene match: 3. The CDR3 totals 14 residues. The germline gives CDR1 ENHRY, CDR2 SYGVKD. The CDR3 loop reads CAISESGGGNTQYF. CDR3 DNA: TGTGCCATCAGTGAGTCGGGCGGGGGGAATACGCAGTATTTT.

This rearrangement joins TRBV18 to TRBJ1-3; D ambiguous. The V end was cut by 3 bases, the J end by 0 bases, with 9 bases between. Germline CDR1 is KGHSH and CDR2 is LQKENI. CDR3 length: 15 residues. For the CDR3, the DNA is TGTGCCAGCTCACCGGGCCAGGCCTCTGGAAACACCATATATTTT. Translating gives CASSPGQASGNTIYF.

This clone was recorded once. The V call is TRBV18, the J call TRBJ1-4; TRBD1 is a possible D gene (5 bases). Trimming took off 3 bases at V and 8 bases at J, with 19 bases between the two ends. This CDR3 is 16 amino acids long. Germline CDR1 KGHSH, CDR2 LQKENI. The CDR3 is CASSPPISQGNEKLFF. DNA for the CDR3: TGTGCCAGCTCACCCCCTATTTCCCAGGGCAACGAAAAACTGTTTTTT.

The chain recombines TRBV4-1 with TRBJ2-7, with a possible D match to TRBD2 (6 bases). V lost 0 bases to trimming and J lost 2 bases, with 14 bases between them. Germline V gene sequence: CDR1 MGHRA, CDR2 YSYEKL. This CDR3 is 16 amino acids long. The chain's CDR3 is CASSQESGTPAYEQYF. The CDR3, as DNA: TGCGCCAGCAGCCAAGAATCCGGGACTCCCGCCTACGAGCAGTACTTC.

The chain couples TRBV6-5 to TRBJ2-3; 9 bases map to TRBD2. CDR3 length equals 15 residues. After removal of 3 bases from V and 5 bases from J, the junction contained 6 bases not matched to a gene. The V gene's germline CDR1 is MNHEY and CDR2 SVGAGI. The CDR3 sequence is CASSYAGGPVDTQYF. The DNA for the CDR3 is TGTGCCAGCAGTTATGCGGGGGGGCCTGTAGATACGCAGTATTTT.

J is TRBJ1-2 and V is TRBV27; no definite D call. V lost 3 bases, J lost 0 bases, and 8 bases lay in between. The CDR3 is 14 residues long. Germline V gene lookup returns CDR1 MNHEY and CDR2 SMNVEV (reference sequence). The CDR3 protein is CASSFNGANYGYTF. Written as DNA, the CDR3 is TGTGCCAGCAGTTTTAACGGGGCTAACTATGGCTACACCTTC.

The gene calls are TRBV18 and TRBJ1-4, with D perhaps TRBD1 (5 bases). V lost 1 base to trimming and J lost 8 bases, with 14 bases between them. The CDR3 is 15 residues long. The germline gives CDR1 KGHSH, CDR2 LQKENI. CDR3: CASSPRQGTGEKLFF. CDR3 coding DNA: TGTGCCAGCTCACCACGGCAGGGAACGGGAGAAAAACTGTTTTTT.

The chain uses TRBV6-1 and TRBJ1-2; no firm D call. The CDR3 sequence is 15 residues long. CDR1 MNHNS and CDR2 SASEGT come from the germline V gene. Trimming shortened V by 0 bases and J by 7 bases, and 15 bases separated the two germline ends. CDR3 in DNA: TGTGCCAGCAGTGAAGCGCTAGCGGGGTCGGTTGGCTACACCTTC. It codes for CASSEALAGSVGYTF.